This T cell receptor (beta chain) appears in the sequencing data of a study of beta chain features in type 1 diabetes. The CDR3 totals 15 residues. V trimming: 4 bases; J trimming: 4 bases; junction bases outside the gene matches: 7. CDR1 is SEHNR and CDR2 is FQNEAQ in the germline V gene (reference sequence). Since all of the isolated RNA was reverse transcribed, expressed TCRB transcripts were what got sequenced. Profiled with immunoSEQ multiplex PCR; TCRdb holds only in-frame clones, not every one. The repertoire has around 250,000 clones, 25% to 30% of them found once; the top ten carry roughly 4%.

Material for sequencing was central memory CD4+ T cells from blood. The TCR was taken from a man aged 30 to 45 in good health. V and J are TRBV7-9 and TRBJ2-7, with 10 bases aligning to TRBD2. For the CDR3, the DNA is TGTGCCAGCAGCTCCGGACTAGCGGATTCTTACGAGCAGTACTTC. The encoded protein is CASSSGLADSYEQYF.